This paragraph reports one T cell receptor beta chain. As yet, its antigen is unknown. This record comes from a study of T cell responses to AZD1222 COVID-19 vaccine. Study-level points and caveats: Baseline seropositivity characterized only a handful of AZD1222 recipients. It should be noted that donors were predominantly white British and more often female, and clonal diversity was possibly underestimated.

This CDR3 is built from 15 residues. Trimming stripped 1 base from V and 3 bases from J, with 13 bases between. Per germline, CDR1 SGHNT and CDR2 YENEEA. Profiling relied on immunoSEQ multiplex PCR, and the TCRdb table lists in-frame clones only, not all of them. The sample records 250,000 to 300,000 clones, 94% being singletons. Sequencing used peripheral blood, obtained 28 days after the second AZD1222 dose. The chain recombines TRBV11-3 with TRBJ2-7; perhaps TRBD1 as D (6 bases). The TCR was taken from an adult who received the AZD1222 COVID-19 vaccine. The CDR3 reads CASSLVPTGIYEQYF. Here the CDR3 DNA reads TGTGCCAGCAGCTTAGTTCCCACAGGGATCTACGAGCAGTACTTC.